This T cell receptor beta chain was obtained from a study of OX40 agonist ivuxolimab in advanced cancers. Overall study context: A mean age of around 66 years, range about 20 to 90, was recorded, and under 85% were male.

Sequenced by immunoSEQ multiplex PCR; TCRdb stores in-frame clones only, minus some. The sample shows 35,000 to 40,000 clones, about nine tenths of them seen only once. The input for sequencing was CD4+ or CD8+ T cells sorted from blood, taken in a trial of the OX40 agonist ivuxolimab. This TCR was sampled from an adult with an advanced solid tumor such as melanoma, head and neck, liver or kidney cancer.

CDR3 in amino acids: CASSWNRDEQYF. In nucleotides, the CDR3 is TGTGCCAGCAGTTGGAACAGGGACGAGCAGTACTTC. The V gene is TRBV6-6, the J gene TRBJ2-7; a weak D match, TRBD1 (6 bases). CDR1 MNHNY and CDR2 SVGAGI come from the germline V gene (reference sequence). The CDR3 length is 12 residues. V lost 4 bases and J lost 5, with 9 bases in between.